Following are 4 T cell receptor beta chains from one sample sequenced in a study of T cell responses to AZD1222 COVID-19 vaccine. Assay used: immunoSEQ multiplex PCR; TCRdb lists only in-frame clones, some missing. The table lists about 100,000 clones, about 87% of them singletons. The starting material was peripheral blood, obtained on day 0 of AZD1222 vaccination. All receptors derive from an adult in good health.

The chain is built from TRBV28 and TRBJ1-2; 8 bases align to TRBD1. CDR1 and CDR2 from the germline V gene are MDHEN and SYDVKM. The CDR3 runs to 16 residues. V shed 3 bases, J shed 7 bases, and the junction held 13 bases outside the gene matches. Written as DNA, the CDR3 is TGTGCCAGCAGTTTGTCCCCCGGGACAGGCGTTTTTGGCTACACCTTC. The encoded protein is CASSLSPGTGVFGYTF.

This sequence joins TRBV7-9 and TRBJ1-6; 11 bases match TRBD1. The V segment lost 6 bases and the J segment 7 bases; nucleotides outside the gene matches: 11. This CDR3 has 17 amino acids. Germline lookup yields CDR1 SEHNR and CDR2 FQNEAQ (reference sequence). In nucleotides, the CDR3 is TGTGCCAGCAGGCGGACAGGGGGCCCGATAGTAAATTCACCCCTCCACTTT. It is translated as CASRRTGGPIVNSPLHF.

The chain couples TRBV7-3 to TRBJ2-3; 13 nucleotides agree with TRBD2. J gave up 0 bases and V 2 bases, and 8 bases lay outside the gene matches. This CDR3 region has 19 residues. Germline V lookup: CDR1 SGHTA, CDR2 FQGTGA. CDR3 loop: CASSLGLAGAPASTDTQYF. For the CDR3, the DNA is TGTGCCAGCAGCTTAGGACTAGCGGGAGCCCCCGCAAGCACAGATACGCAGTATTTT.

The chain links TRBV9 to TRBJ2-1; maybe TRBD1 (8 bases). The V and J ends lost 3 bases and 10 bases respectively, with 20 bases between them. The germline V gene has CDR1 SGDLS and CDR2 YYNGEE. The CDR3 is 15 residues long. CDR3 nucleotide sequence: TGTGCCAGCAGCGCGCGGGGGACAGGCAGATACGAGCAGTTCTTC. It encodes CASSARGTGRYEQFF.